This T cell receptor beta chain was sequenced in a study of blood T cell repertoires in COVID-19. Repertoires were generated with immunoSEQ multiplex PCR, while TCRdb's copy carries only in-frame clones and drops some. The sample carries around 99,000 clones, over 80% recorded once. V was trimmed by 1 base and J by 7 bases, leaving 11 bases between them. This CDR3 comprises 14 residues. Germline V gene lookup returns CDR1 WSHSY and CDR2 SAAADI. Sequenced input: peripheral blood. This sequence joins TRBV10-2 and TRBJ2-1; D is perhaps TRBD2 (5 bases). The TCR comes from a human donor in a cohort sampled during active COVID-19. The CDR3 reads CASSELLVRNEQFF. The CDR3 DNA sequence: TGCGCCAGCAGTGAGTTACTAGTAAGAAATGAGCAGTTCTTC.